These 32 T cell receptor beta chains came from one sample sequenced in a study of post-analysis software for immune sequencing data (dated by TCRdb to the mid-2010s). Library creation used PCR. Sequencing used an Illumina HiSeq 2500. To reduce PCR and sequencing biases, unique molecular identifiers were built into the TCR beta cDNA libraries. TCRdb reprocessing: public reads trimmed at Q25 with fastp, clones called with MiXCR, in-frame beta chains kept. Every distinct CDR3 protein forms one entry, paired with its most common genes and DNA. In this sample the table shows about 160,000 distinct CDR3 sequences, under 40% of which occur a single time. Of the sample, about 26% is held by the ten largest clones. The time point label of this sample denotes: second blood draw from one MS patient after hematopoietic stem cell transplantation. Here the sequenced sample was blood, taken after autologous hematopoietic stem cell transplantation. The receptors derive from a girl under 18 with multiple sclerosis. Donor details come from another sample of the same person, matched by shared clones.

This rearrangement joins TRBV12-3 or TRBV12-4 to TRBJ2-1, with D possibly TRBD2 on 7 matching bases. The CDR3 has 16 residues. V was clipped by 0 bases and J by 9 bases, with 18 bases between them. Here the CDR3 DNA reads TGTGCCAGCAGTTTAGCCACGGGGGGCGATACTGCTGAGCAGTTCTTC. It encodes CASSLATGGDTAEQFF.

The table lists this clonotype with a few counts. The chain links TRBV12-3 or TRBV12-4 to TRBJ1-2, with 8 positions matching TRBD1. This CDR3 is built from 13 residues. V shed 4 bases, J shed 7 bases, and the junction held 5 bases outside the gene matches. The DNA for the CDR3 is TGTGCCAGCAGTTCAACAGGGGGTGGTGGCTACACCTTC. It yields the protein CASSSTGGGGYTF.

The chain carries TRBV7-9 and TRBJ1-5; TRBD1 might be the D (5 bases). This CDR3 spans 14 amino acids. CDR1 and CDR2 (germline): SEHNR, FQNEAQ (reference sequence). V was shortened by 5 bases and J by 0 bases, with 8 bases between the two germline ends. CDR3 protein: CASSRTGSNQPQHF. CDR3 nucleotide sequence: TGTGCCAGCAGCCGTACAGGTAGCAATCAGCCCCAGCATTTT.

This chain connects TRBV20-1 to TRBJ1-5; 9 nucleotides align to TRBD1. The CDR3 extends over 15 amino acids. J gave up 1 base and V 5 bases, and 6 bases lay outside the gene matches. The germline CDR1 and CDR2 sequences are DFQATT and SNEGSKA (reference sequence). The CDR3 nucleotides are TGCAGTGCTTTTCCGGGACAGGGAAGCAATCAGCCCCAGCATTTT. As protein: CSAFPGQGSNQPQHF.

There are a few counts of this clonotype. This chain joins TRBV9 and TRBJ2-1; D possibly corresponds to TRBD2 (6 bases). Germline V gives CDR1 SGDLS, CDR2 YYNGEE. This CDR3 contains 16 residues. The V end lost 0 bases, the J end lost 0 bases, and 10 bases lay between the germline ends. The CDR3 is CASSVGSGSSYNEQFF. The CDR3, as DNA: TGTGCCAGCAGCGTAGGTAGCGGAAGCTCCTACAATGAGCAGTTCTTC.

This clonotype has at least ten counts. This chain connects TRBV6-1 to TRBJ2-5, with D tentatively TRBD2 (5 bases). Trimming took off 8 bases at V and 0 bases at J, with 13 bases between the two ends. The length of the CDR3 is 14 residues. Germline loops: CDR1 MNHNS, CDR2 SASEGT. The CDR3 nucleotides are TGTGCCAGCCCCAAAGCGGACTACCAAGAGACCCAGTACTTC. It yields the protein CASPKADYQETQYF.

This clonotype has a handful of counts. The chain is built from TRBV20-1 and TRBJ2-5; 8 bases are a match to TRBD2. This CDR3 is 16 amino acids long. V was clipped by 6 bases and J by 5 bases; unmatched bases: 17. CDR1 and CDR2 from the germline V gene are DFQATT and SNEGSKA (reference sequence). CDR3: CSASRSGSGPEETQYF. The CDR3 coding sequence is TGCAGTGCGTCGCGGAGCGGGAGCGGACCAGAGGAGACCCAGTACTTC.

This sequence joins TRBV5-1 and TRBJ2-5, with 9 bases that match TRBD2. J gave up 0 bases and V 4 bases, and 13 bases lay outside the gene matches. Germline-derived CDR1 and CDR2 are SGHRS and YFSETQ. This CDR3 contains 18 residues. The CDR3 DNA reads TGCGCCAGCAGCGCACCTGGGACTAGCAATCCGTACCAAGAGACCCAGTACTTC. Translated, it gives CASSAPGTSNPYQETQYF. The full variable domain, its missing parts supplied by reference TRBV5-1 and TRBJ2-5, is KAGVTQTPRYLIKTRGQQVTLSCSPISGHRSVSWYQQTPGQGLQFLFEYFSETQRNKGNFPGRFSGRQFSNSRSEMNVSTLELGDSALYLCASSAPGTSNPYQETQYFGPGTRLLVL.

V gene TRBV7-9 combines with J gene TRBJ2-3, with 9 bases identical to TRBD1. This CDR3 contains 15 residues. Germline values: CDR1 SEHNR, CDR2 FQNEAQ (reference sequence). V shed 5 bases and J 4 bases; nucleotides not matched to a gene: 7. DNA of the CDR3: TGTGCCAGCAGCCGGGCGGGACAGGGAGCAGATACGCAGTATTTT. Its protein product is CASSRAGQGADTQYF.

Many counts were recorded for this clonotype. The chain recombines TRBV4-3 with TRBJ1-2, with 7 positions matching TRBD1. This CDR3 contains 16 residues. V was clipped by 0 bases and J by 3 bases; unmatched bases: 7. Germline CDR1 LGHNA, CDR2 YSLEER. For the CDR3, the DNA is TGCGCCAGCAGCCAAGATATGGGACAGAGGGACTATGGCTACACCTTC. Amino acids: CASSQDMGQRDYGYTF.

This clonotype was detected only a few times. The DNA of the CDR3 is TGCAGTGCTCGGGGGGGAATGGACTACGAGCAGTACTTC. Translated, it gives CSARGGMDYEQYF. This chain connects TRBV20-1 to TRBJ2-7; 8 nucleotides line up with TRBD2. There are 13 residues in the CDR3. The V gene's germline CDR1 is DFQATT and CDR2 SNEGSKA (reference sequence). The trim removed 5 bases at V and 3 bases at J, leaving 6 bases unmatched.

This clonotype appeared many times. The chain couples TRBV12-3 or TRBV12-4 to TRBJ1-6, with TRBD1 as a possible D gene (5 bases). Trimming pared 3 bases from V and 10 bases from J, leaving 10 bases between. This CDR3 spans 13 amino acids. CDR3 sequence: CASSFRRESPLHF. CDR3 DNA: TGTGCCAGCAGTTTTCGCAGGGAATCACCCCTCCACTTT.

CDR3 residues: CASSQDLGGGLSYNEQFF. The CDR3 nucleotides are TGCGCCAGCAGCCAAGATCTTGGGGGAGGGCTATCCTACAATGAGCAGTTCTTC. The chain has TRBV4-1 and TRBJ2-1; 7 bases agree with TRBD2. The CDR3 has 18 amino acids. Germline CDR1 reads MGHRA; CDR2 reads YSYEKL. The V and J ends lost 0 bases and 1 base, in that order; junction bases with no gene match: 9.

This chain uses TRBV10-3 with TRBJ2-3; D is possibly TRBD2 (6 bases). The V and J ends lost 6 bases and 3 bases respectively, with 13 bases between them. CDR1 is ENHRY, CDR2 SYGVKD, per germline. This CDR3 contains 14 residues. The CDR3 DNA is TGTGCCATCAGGGCGGCCCGGGAGACAGATACGCAGTATTTT. It is translated as CAIRAARETDTQYF.

This clonotype was recorded a few times. CDR3 in amino acids: CASSLEGLVGEQFF. The DNA of the CDR3 is TGTGCCAGCAGCTTAGAGGGACTAGTGGGGGAGCAGTTCTTC. The rearrangement links TRBV7-3 to TRBJ2-1, with 8 nucleotides matching TRBD2. Trimming removed 2 bases from V and 10 bases from J; junction bases left unmatched: 7. The CDR3 length is 14 residues. CDR1 is SGHTA and CDR2 is FQGTGA in the germline V gene.

There are a few counts of this clonotype. The rearrangement links TRBV14 to TRBJ2-1; 8 bases are shared with TRBD2. This CDR3 contains 15 residues. CDR1 and CDR2 from the germline V gene are SGHDN and FVKESK. V lost 4 bases to trimming and J lost 5 bases; unmatched junction nucleotides: 7. The chain's CDR3 is CASSLIAGLDNEQFF. In DNA form, the CDR3 reads TGTGCCAGCAGCCTTATAGCGGGACTTGACAATGAGCAGTTCTTC.

Only a few counts were recorded for this clonotype. This chain connects TRBV5-1 to TRBJ1-2, with 12 nucleotides matching TRBD1. Germline CDR1 is SGHRS and CDR2 is YFSETQ. Germline trimming cut 0 bases from V and 4 bases from J; bases unmatched to any gene: 7. The CDR3 sequence is 17 residues long. DNA for the CDR3: TGCGCCAGCAGCTTGGCCGAGGGACAGGGGGCCGTCTATGGCTACACCTTC. It yields the protein CASSLAEGQGAVYGYTF.

Turning to this clonotype: One end of the junction is discordant with germline, which a read error may explain. This sequence joins TRBV4-3 and TRBJ1-5; possibly TRBD1 for D (6 bases). The CDR3 runs 18 residues. The germline V gene encodes CDR1 LGHNA and CDR2 YSLEER. This CDR3 reads CASGQDRGGYGRGQPQHF. The DNA of the CDR3 is TGCGCCAGCGGCCAAGATAGGGGGGGTTATGGCCGTGGTCAGCCCCAGCATTTT.

This clonotype occurred a few times. The genes are TRBV7-9 and TRBJ2-5, with 9 bases identical to TRBD1. Near its end, the DNA agrees better with TRBJ2-7, so the J call may be wrong. This CDR3 region has 15 residues. Germline V gives CDR1 SEHNR, CDR2 FQNEAQ (reference sequence). This chain's CDR3 is CASSWSGQGRYEQYF. CDR3 sequence (DNA): TGTGCCAGCAGCTGGTCGGGACAGGGAAGGTACGAGCAGTACTTC.

The rearrangement joins TRBV6-5 to TRBJ2-5; 9 positions agree with TRBD2. The CDR3 length is 17 residues. V lost 0 bases to trimming and J lost 0 bases; unmatched junction nucleotides: 5. Germline V CDR1 and CDR2: MNHEY, SVGAGI. The CDR3 DNA follows: TGTGCCAGCAGTTACTCGACGGCTAGCGGGGACCAAGAGACCCAGTACTTC. Amino acid sequence: CASSYSTASGDQETQYF.

The V and J genes are TRBV7-3 and TRBJ2-3; 7 bases are shared with TRBD1. The CDR3 has 14 residues. Trimming cost V 5 bases and J 2 bases; bases outside gene matches: 4. Germline CDR1 and CDR2: SGHTA and FQGTGA. This chain's CDR3 is CASSLGQYTDTQYF. CDR3 DNA sequence: TGTGCCAGCAGCCTGGGACAGTACACAGATACGCAGTATTTT.

This clonotype came up many times. The chain combines TRBV4-2 with TRBJ2-7; TRBD1 is a possible D gene (5 bases). Trimming took 4 bases from V and 2 from J, leaving 6 bases between them. This CDR3 region has 12 residues. Germline CDR1 and CDR2: LGHNA and YNFKEQ. As DNA, the CDR3 is TGTGCCAGCAGCCCAGGGACCTACGAGCAGTACTTC. Amino acids: CASSPGTYEQYF.

Note on this clonotype: A clone one base away is much larger, so this may be a read error. The J gene is TRBJ1-1, the V gene TRBV6-5, with D unresolved. Trimming pared 2 bases from V and 6 bases from J, leaving 13 bases between. This CDR3 is built from 14 residues. The V gene's germline CDR1 is MNHEY and CDR2 SVGAGI. The CDR3 bases are TGTGCCAGCAGTTACCGAGAGGAGGTTGCTGAAGCTTTCTTT. Its translation: CASSYREEVAEAFF.

The chain employs TRBV3-1 and TRBJ2-1; a possible D gene is TRBD1 (6 bases). The CDR3 runs 14 residues. Trimming pared 3 bases from V and 5 bases from J, leaving 11 bases between. CDR1 and CDR2 (germline): LGHDT, YNNKEL (reference sequence). The CDR3 sequence: CASSHRTVNNEQFF. The CDR3 DNA is TGTGCCAGCAGCCACCGGACAGTAAACAATGAGCAGTTCTTC.

The chain is built from TRBV27 and TRBJ2-1; D call uncertain. Deletions cut 6 bases from V and 0 bases from J, with 6 bases between. The CDR3 is 13 amino acids. CDR1 is MNHEY and CDR2 is SMNVEV in the germline V gene (reference sequence). In DNA, the CDR3 is TGTGCCAGCAGCGTGAACTCCTACAATGAGCAGTTCTTC. It translates to CASSVNSYNEQFF.

This clonotype was seen repeatedly, ten times or more. The chain combines TRBV20-1 with TRBJ1-6, with a possible D match to TRBD1 (6 bases). The germline CDR1 and CDR2 sequences are DFQATT and SNEGSKA (reference sequence). Trimming shortened V by 0 bases and J by 6 bases, and 18 bases separated the two germline ends. CDR3 length: 17 amino acids. CDR3 sequence reads: CSARDLGVGHSNSPLHF. The DNA of the CDR3 is TGCAGTGCTAGAGATCTTGGGGTGGGACATTCTAATTCACCCCTCCACTTT.

This chain links TRBV12-3 or TRBV12-4 with TRBJ1-2, with a weak D call TRBD1 (6 bases). The CDR3 contains 15 residues. The V end lost 7 bases, the J end lost 0 bases, and 15 bases lay between the germline ends. As DNA, the CDR3 is TGTGCCAGCACCAAACAACAGGGAACTAACTATGGCTACACCTTC. Amino acid sequence: CASTKQQGTNYGYTF.

This clonotype was found once. The V and J genes are TRBV10-3 and TRBJ1-2; perhaps TRBD1 as D (5 bases). V was clipped by 3 bases and J by 6 bases, with 17 bases between them. This CDR3 has 15 amino acids. Germline CDR1 ENHRY, CDR2 SYGVKD. The CDR3 DNA is TGTGCCATCAGTGACCCCCAGGGCATTAAGCATGGCTACACCTTC. It codes for CAISDPQGIKHGYTF.

This clonotype was found a few times. The chain joins TRBV6-6 to TRBJ2-7; D is possibly TRBD2 (6 bases). The V gene's germline CDR1 is MNHNY and CDR2 SVGAGI (reference sequence). V was pared by 4 bases and J by 11 bases, with 12 bases between. This CDR3 has 11 amino acids. In nucleotides, the CDR3 is TGTGCCAGCAGTTCGGGGCCGGGGGAGTACTTC. This encodes CASSSGPGEYF.

This clonotype was recorded a few times. The chain is built from TRBV20-1 and TRBJ2-7; 8 nucleotides agree with TRBD1. CDR1 is DFQATT, CDR2 SNEGSKA, per germline (reference sequence). The CDR3 sequence is 14 residues long. V trimming: 5 bases; J trimming: 1 base; junction bases outside the gene matches: 7. This CDR3 reads CSAAGTGLSYEQYF. The CDR3 nucleotides are TGCAGTGCTGCCGGGACAGGTTTATCCTACGAGCAGTACTTC.

This chain joins TRBV7-6 and TRBJ2-5; D is perhaps TRBD1 (6 bases). Germline V CDR1 and CDR2: SGHVS, FNYEAQ. There are 14 residues in the CDR3. Trimming took off 0 bases at V and 8 bases at J, with 13 bases between the two ends. In DNA form, the CDR3 reads TGTGCCAGCAGCTTAGCTCACAGGGAGAGAACCCAGTACTTC. This translates into CASSLAHRERTQYF.

The table lists this clonotype with a few counts. A much larger clonotype is one base distant, so this may be a read error. The rearrangement links TRBV5-6 to TRBJ2-5; 7 bases align to TRBD2. Germline V lookup: CDR1 SGHDT, CDR2 YYEEEE. J lost 2 bases, V lost 1 base, and 8 bases had no gene match. This CDR3 comprises 16 residues. Here the CDR3 DNA reads TGTGCCAGCAGCTTGTTGGGGGGGGAGAATCAAGAGACCCAGTACTTC. Translation: CASSLLGGENQETQYF.